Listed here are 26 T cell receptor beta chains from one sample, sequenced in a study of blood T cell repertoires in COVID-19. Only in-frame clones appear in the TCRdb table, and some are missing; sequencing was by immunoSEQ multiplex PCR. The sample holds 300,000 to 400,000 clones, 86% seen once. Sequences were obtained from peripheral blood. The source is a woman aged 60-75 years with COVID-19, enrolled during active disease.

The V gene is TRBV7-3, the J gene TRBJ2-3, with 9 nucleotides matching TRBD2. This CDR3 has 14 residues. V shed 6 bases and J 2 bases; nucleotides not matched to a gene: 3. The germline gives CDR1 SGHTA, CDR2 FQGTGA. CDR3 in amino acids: CASSLAGFTDTQYF. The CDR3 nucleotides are TGTGCCAGCAGTCTAGCGGGATTCACAGATACGCAGTATTTT.

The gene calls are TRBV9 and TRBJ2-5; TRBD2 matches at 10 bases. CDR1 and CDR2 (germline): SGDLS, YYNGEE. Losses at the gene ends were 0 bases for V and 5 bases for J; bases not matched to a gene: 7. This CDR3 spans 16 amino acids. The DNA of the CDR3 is TGTGCCAGCAGCGTAGGGTCTAGCGGGGGCGTGGAGACCCAGTACTTC. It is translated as CASSVGSSGGVETQYF. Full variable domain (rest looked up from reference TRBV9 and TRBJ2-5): DSGVTQTPKHLITATGQRVTLRCSPRSGDLSVYWYQQSLDQGLQFLIQYYNGEERAKGNILERFSAQQFPDLHSELNLSSLELGDSALYFCASSVGSSGGVETQYFGPGTRLLVL.

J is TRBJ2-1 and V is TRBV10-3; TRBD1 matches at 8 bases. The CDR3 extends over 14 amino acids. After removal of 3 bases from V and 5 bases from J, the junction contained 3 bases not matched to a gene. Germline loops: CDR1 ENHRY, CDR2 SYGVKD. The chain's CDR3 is CAISDRGRNNEQFF. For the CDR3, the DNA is TGTGCCATCAGTGACAGGGGGCGAAACAATGAGCAGTTCTTC.

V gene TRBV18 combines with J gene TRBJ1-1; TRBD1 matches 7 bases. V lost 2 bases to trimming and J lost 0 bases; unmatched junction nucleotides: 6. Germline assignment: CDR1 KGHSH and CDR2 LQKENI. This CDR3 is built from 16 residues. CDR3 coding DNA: TGTGCCAGCTCACCAAGTATAGGGACAGTGAACACTGAAGCTTTCTTT. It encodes CASSPSIGTVNTEAFF.

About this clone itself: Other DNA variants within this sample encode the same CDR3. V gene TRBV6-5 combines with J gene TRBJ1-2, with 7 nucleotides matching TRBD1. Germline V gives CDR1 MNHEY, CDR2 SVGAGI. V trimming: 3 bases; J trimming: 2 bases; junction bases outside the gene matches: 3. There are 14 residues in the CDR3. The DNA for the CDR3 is TGTGCCAGCAGTTATTCGACAGGGAACTATGGCTACACCTTC. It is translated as CASSYSTGNYGYTF.

The CDR3 loop is CASSPGFGQVSYGYTF. In DNA form, the CDR3 reads TGTGCCAGCTCACCAGGCTTCGGACAGGTTTCCTATGGCTACACCTTC. The chain has TRBV18 and TRBJ1-2; 7 nucleotides match TRBD1. J lost 4 bases, V lost 2 bases, and 10 bases had no gene match. The CDR3 extends over 16 amino acids. Looked up from germline, CDR1 is KGHSH and CDR2 is LQKENI.

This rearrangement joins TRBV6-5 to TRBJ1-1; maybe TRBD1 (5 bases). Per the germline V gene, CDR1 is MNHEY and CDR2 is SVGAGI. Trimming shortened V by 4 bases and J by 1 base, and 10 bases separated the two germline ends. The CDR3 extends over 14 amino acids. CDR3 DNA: TGTGCCAGCAGTTTGACAGCCTGGAACACTGAAGCTTTCTTT. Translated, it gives CASSLTAWNTEAFF.

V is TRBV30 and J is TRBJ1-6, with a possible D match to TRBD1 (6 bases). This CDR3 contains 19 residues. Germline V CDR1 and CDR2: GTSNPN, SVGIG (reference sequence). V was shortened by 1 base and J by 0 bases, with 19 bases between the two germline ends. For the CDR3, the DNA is TGTGCCTGGAGTGCTAACCCCGGACAGCTAGGCTCCTATAATTCACCCCTCCACTTT. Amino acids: CAWSANPGQLGSYNSPLHF.

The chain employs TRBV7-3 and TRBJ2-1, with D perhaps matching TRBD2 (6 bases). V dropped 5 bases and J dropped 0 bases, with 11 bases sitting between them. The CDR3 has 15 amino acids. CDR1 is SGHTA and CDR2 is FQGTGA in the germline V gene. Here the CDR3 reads CASSGGLFSYNEQFF. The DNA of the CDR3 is TGTGCCAGCAGCGGGGGACTGTTCTCCTACAATGAGCAGTTCTTC.

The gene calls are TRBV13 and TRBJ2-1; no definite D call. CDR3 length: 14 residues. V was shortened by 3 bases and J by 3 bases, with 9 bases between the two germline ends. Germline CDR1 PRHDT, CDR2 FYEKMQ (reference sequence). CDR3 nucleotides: TGTGCCAGCAGCTTGTGGTCCTACTACAATGAGCAGTTCTTC. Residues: CASSLWSYYNEQFF.

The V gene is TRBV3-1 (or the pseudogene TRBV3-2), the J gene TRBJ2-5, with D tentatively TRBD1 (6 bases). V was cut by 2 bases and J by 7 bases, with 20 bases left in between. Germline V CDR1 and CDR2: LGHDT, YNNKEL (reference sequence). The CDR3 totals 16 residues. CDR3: CASSQQAGTKGGTQYF. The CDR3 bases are TGTGCCAGCAGCCAACAGGCCGGGACAAAAGGAGGGACCCAGTACTTC.

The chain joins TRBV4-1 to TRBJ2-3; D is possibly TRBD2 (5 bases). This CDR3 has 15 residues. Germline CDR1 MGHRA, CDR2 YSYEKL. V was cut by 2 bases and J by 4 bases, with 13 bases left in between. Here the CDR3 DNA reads TGCGCCAGCAGCCAAAAAGGGAGTAGCCCAGATACGCAGTATTTT. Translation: CASSQKGSSPDTQYF.

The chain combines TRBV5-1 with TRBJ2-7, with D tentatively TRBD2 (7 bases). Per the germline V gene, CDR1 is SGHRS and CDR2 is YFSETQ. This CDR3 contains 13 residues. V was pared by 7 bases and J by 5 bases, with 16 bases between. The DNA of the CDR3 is TGCGCCAGCTGCCTGGGAGGGGGGGACGAGCAGTACTTC. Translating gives CASCLGGGDEQYF. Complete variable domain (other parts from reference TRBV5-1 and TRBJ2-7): KAGVTQTPRYLIKTRGQQVTLSCSPISGHRSVSWYQQTPGQGLQFLFEYFSETQRNKGNFPGRFSGRQFSNSRSEMNVSTLELGDSALYLCASCLGGGDEQYFGPGTRLTVT.

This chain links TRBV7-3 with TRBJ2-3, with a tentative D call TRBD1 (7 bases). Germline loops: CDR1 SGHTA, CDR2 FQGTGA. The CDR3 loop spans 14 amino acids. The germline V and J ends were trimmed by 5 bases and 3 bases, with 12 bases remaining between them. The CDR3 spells CASSRGTETDTQYF. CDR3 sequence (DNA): TGTGCCAGCAGCCGCGGGACAGAAACAGATACGCAGTATTTT.

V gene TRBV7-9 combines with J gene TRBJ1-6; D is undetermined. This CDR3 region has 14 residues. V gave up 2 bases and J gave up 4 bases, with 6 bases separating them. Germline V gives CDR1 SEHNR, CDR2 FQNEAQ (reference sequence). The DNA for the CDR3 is TGTGCCAGCAGCTTACCTTATTATAATTCACCCCTCCACTTT. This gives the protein CASSLPYYNSPLHF.

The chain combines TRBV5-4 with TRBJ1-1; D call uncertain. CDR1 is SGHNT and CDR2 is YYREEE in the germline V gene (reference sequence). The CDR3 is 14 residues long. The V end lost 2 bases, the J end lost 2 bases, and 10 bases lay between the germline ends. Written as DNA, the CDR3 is TGTGCCAGCAGCTTAGGGCGGGTAAACACTGAAGCTTTCTTT. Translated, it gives CASSLGRVNTEAFF.

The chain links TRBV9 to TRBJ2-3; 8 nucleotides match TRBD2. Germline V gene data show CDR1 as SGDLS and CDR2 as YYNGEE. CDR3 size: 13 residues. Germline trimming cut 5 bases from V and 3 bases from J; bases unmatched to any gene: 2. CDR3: CASSRGGTDTQYF. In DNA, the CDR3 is TGTGCCAGCAGTCGCGGGGGGACAGATACGCAGTATTTT.

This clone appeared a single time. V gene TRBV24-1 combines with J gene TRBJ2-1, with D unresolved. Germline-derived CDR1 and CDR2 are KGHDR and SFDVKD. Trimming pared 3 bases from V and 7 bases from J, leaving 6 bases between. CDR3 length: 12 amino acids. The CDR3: CATSDIRNEQFF. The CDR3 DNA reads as TGTGCCACCAGTGATATTCGGAATGAGCAGTTCTTC.

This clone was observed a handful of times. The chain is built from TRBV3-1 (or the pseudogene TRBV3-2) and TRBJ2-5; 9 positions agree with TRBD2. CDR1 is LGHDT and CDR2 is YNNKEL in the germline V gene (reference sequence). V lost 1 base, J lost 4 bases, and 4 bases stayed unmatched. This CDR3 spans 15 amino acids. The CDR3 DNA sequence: TGTGCCAGCAGCCAAGGGGGTAGCGGGGGAGAGACCCAGTACTTC. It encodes CASSQGGSGGETQYF.

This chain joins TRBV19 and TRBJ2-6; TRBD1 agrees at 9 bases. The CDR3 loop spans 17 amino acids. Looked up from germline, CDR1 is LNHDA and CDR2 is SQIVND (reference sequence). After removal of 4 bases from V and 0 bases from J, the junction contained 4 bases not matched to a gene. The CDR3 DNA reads TGTGCCAGTAGTACCGGGACAGGGTTCTCTGGGGCCAACGTCCTGACTTTC. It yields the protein CASSTGTGFSGANVLTF.

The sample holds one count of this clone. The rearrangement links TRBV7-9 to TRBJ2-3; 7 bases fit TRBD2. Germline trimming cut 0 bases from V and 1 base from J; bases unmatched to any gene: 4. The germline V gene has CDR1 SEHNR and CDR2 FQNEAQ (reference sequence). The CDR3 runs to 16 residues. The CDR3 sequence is CASSLALAEGTDTQYF. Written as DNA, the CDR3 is TGTGCCAGCAGCTTAGCTCTAGCGGAGGGCACAGATACGCAGTATTTT.

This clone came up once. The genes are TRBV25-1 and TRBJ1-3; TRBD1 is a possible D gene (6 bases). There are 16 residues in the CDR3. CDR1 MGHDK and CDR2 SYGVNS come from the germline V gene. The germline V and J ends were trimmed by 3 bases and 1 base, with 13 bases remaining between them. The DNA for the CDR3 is TGTGCCAGCAGTGACTCCGAGACAGGTTCTGGAAACACCATATATTTT. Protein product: CASSDSETGSGNTIYF.

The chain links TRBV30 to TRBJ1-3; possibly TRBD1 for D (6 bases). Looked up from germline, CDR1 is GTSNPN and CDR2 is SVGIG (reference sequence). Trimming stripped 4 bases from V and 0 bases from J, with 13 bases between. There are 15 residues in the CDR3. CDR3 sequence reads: CAWTTGTTSGNTIYF. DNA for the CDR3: TGTGCCTGGACCACCGGGACAACCTCTGGAAACACCATATATTTT. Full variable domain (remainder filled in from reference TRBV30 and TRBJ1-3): SQTIHQWPATLVQPVGSPLSLECTVEGTSNPNLYWYRQAAGRGLQLLFYSVGIGQISSEVPQNLSASRPQDRQFILSSKKLLLSDSGFYLCAWTTGTTSGNTIYFGEGSWLTVV.

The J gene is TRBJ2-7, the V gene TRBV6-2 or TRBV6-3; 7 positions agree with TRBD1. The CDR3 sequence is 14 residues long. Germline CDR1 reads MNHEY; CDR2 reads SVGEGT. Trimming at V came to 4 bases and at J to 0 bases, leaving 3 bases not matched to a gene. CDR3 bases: TGTGCCAGCAGTTCGGCAGGGGGCTCCTACGAGCAGTACTTC. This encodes CASSSAGGSYEQYF.

CDR3: CASSISSMNTEAFF. In DNA form, the CDR3 reads TGTGCCAGTAGTATCTCTTCTATGAACACTGAAGCTTTCTTT. V and J are TRBV19 and TRBJ1-1; D gene unclear. CDR1 and CDR2 from the germline V gene are LNHDA and SQIVND (reference sequence). This CDR3 is built from 14 residues. With 3 bases removed from V and 0 bases from J, the gap between germline ends came to 8 bases.

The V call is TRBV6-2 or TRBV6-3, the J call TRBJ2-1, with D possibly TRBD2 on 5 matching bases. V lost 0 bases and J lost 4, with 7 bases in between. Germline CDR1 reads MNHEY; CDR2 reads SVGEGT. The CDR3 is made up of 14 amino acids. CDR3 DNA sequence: TGTGCCAGCAGTTACTCCGGACTTTACAATGAGCAGTTCTTC. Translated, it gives CASSYSGLYNEQFF.